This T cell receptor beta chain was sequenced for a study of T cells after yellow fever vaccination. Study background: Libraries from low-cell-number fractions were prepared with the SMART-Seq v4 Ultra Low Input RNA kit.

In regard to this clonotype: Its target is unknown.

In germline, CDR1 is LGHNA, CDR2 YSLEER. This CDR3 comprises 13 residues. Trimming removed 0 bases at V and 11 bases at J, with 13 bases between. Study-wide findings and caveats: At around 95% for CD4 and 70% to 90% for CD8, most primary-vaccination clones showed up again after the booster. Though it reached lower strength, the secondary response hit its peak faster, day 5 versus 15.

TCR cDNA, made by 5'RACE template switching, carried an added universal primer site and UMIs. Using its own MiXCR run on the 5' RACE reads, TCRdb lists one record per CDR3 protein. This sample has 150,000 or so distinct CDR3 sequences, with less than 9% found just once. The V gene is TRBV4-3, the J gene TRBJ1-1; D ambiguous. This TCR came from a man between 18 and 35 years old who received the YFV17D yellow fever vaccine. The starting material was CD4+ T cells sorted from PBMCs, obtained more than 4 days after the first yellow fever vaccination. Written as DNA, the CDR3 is TGCGCCAGCAGCCAAGATAACGGGATTATTGCTTTCTTT. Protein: CASSQDNGIIAFF.